Listed below are T cell receptor beta chains from one sample, sequenced in a study of cytomegalovirus exposure and HLA in healthy donors. Some clones are missing from TCRdb's copy, which holds only in-frame ones; the method was immunoSEQ multiplex PCR. Here the sample spans 150,000 to 200,000 clones, roughly 78% being singletons. Sequencing was performed on PBMCs. These receptor sequences come from a woman between 50 and 59 years old in good health and CMV-seropositive. CDR3s include the opening cysteine and the closing phenylalanine or tryptophan. The order of the fields is J gene, V gene, D gene, clone size, CDR3 DNA, CDR3 protein. D genes are given only for firm matches. Size is stated for part of the rows, as once, few or many counts, or as a class when the clone is expanded.

TRBJ2-1 TRBV20-1 TRBD1 few TGCAGTGGACAGGGGGAGCGGGAGCAGTTCTTC CSGQGEREQFF
TRBJ2-2 TRBV27 - - TGTGCCAGCAGTTTAACCGGGGTATACACCGGGGAGCTGTTTTTT CASSLTGVYTGELFF
TRBJ1-5 TRBV27 - - TGTGCCAGCAGTTTAAGACCCTACCCCCGCAGGGTCCAGCCCCAGCATTTT CASSLRPYPRRVQPQHF
TRBJ1-4 TRBV18 TRBD1 - TGTGCCAGCTCCCCCGGGACAGGAGGAAATGAAAAACTGTTTTTT CASSPGTGGNEKLFF
TRBJ2-3 TRBV7-9 - - TGTGCCAGCAGCTTCAAGGGGAGCACAGATACGCAGTATTTT CASSFKGSTDTQYF
TRBJ2-7 TRBV6-5 - - TGTGCCAGCAGTTACTCCGCCGGCTCCTACGAGCAGTACTTC CASSYSAGSYEQYF
TRBJ2-5 TRBV20-1 - - TGCAGTGCTAGAGATCCGTTGACCCAGTACTTC CSARDPLTQYF
TRBJ1-6 TRBV6-6 - - TGTGCCAGCAGTAGGGACGGGGGTGATAATTCACCCCTCCACTTT CASSRDGGDNSPLHF
TRBJ2-1 TRBV11-3 TRBD2 - TGTGCCAGCAGCTTCGGGGGGAGCTCCTACAATGAGCAGTTCTTC CASSFGGSSYNEQFF
TRBJ1-2 TRBV6-5 - - TGTGCCAGCAGTTACTCGACGGGGGGCGGCTACACCTTC CASSYSTGGGYTF
TRBJ1-6 TRBV14 - - TGTGCCAGCAGCCAAGGGTTGATTGGGCATTCACCCCTCCACTTT CASSQGLIGHSPLHF
TRBJ2-5 TRBV9 TRBD2 - TGTGCCAGCAGCGTCGCGGGGGGGACGTACCAAGAGACCCAGTACTTC CASSVAGGTYQETQYF
TRBJ1-1 TRBV19 - - TGTGCCAGTAGTATAGGGGGGGTGAACACTGAAGCTTTCTTT CASSIGGVNTEAFF
TRBJ2-1 TRBV27 - - TGTGCCAGCAGTGGCGGGGACGCGGGCTGGAATGAGCAGTTCTTC CASSGGDAGWNEQFF
TRBJ1-5 TRBV6-1 TRBD1 - TGTGCCAGCAGTGAAGGGTCAGGGGGCATAACTCAGCCCCAGCATTTT CASSEGSGGITQPQHF
TRBJ1-2 TRBV10-3 TRBD1 - TGTGCCATCAGAGCCGGGACAGGGGGATCCTATGGCTACACCTTC CAIRAGTGGSYGYTF
TRBJ1-2 TRBV5-4 - - TGTGCCAGCAGCCGGGGGGAGGAGTATGGCTACACCTTC CASSRGEEYGYTF
TRBJ1-5 TRBV7-8 - few TGTGCCAGCAGCTTGGGGGAGGCTCAGCCCCAGCATTTT CASSLGEAQPQHF
TRBJ2-2 TRBV9 TRBD1 - TGTGCCAGCAGCGTAGGCGGGACAGGGAACACCGGGGAGCTGTTTTTT CASSVGGTGNTGELFF
TRBJ2-3 TRBV5-6 TRBD2 - TGTGCCAGCAGCTTGGTGGCGGGGGGGAATACGCAGTATTTT CASSLVAGGNTQYF
TRBJ2-2 TRBV20-1 - - TGCAGTGCTAGAGCGTCCGGGGAGCTGTTTTTT CSARASGELFF
TRBJ1-5 TRBV5-5 TRBD1 - TGTGCCAGCAGCTTAGGGGACAGTTATAGCAATCAGCCCCAGCATTTT CASSLGDSYSNQPQHF
TRBJ1-2 TRBV7-3 - - TGTGCCAGCAGCTTAATAGGGGGGGGCGAAATGGATGGCTACACCTTC CASSLIGGGEMDGYTF
TRBJ2-1 TRBV16 - - TGTGCCAGCAGCCAATCCCGAGGGGGCAATGAGCAGTTCTTC CASSQSRGGNEQFF
TRBJ1-2 TRBV5-3 - few TGTGCCAGAAGCTTGCTGTGTTCCAGGGGAAGGAATCGCTATGGCTACACCTTC CARSLLCSRGRNRYGYTF
TRBJ2-1 TRBV12-5 TRBD2 once TGTGCTAGTGGTTTGGCGACTAGCGGGCCCAATGAGCAGTTCTTC CASGLATSGPNEQFF
TRBJ1-2 TRBV7-2 TRBD1 - TGTGCCAGCAGCCCTGGGACAGGGGCTGGCTACACCTTC CASSPGTGAGYTF
TRBJ2-7 TRBV21-1 - - TGTGCCAGCAGCAAAGCGGGGGCAGATTCCTACGAGCAGTACTTC CASSKAGADSYEQYF
TRBJ2-2 TRBV9 TRBD2 - TGTGCCAGCAGCCCCTACAGGCTAGCGGGGGGCACCGGGGAGCTGTTTTTT CASSPYRLAGGTGELFF
TRBJ2-7 TRBV6-5 TRBD1 - TGTGCCAGCAGTTACTCAGGGACAGGCAGCGAGCAGTACTTC CASSYSGTGSEQYF
TRBJ2-6 TRBV13 TRBD2 - TGTGCCAGCAGCATAGGGACTAACTCTGGGGCCAACGTCCTGACTTTC CASSIGTNSGANVLTF
TRBJ2-3 TRBV2 TRBD2 - TGTGCCAGCACCTTAGCGGGGGGGCCCACAGATACGCAGTATTTT CASTLAGGPTDTQYF
TRBJ1-2 TRBV25-1 TRBD1 - TGTGCCAGCAGTGAACCGGGACAGGGGCAGGCCTATGGCTACACCTTC CASSEPGQGQAYGYTF
TRBJ2-7 TRBV30 - - TGTGCCTGGAGCGTGCGGCTAGAAAGCTCCTACGAGCAGTACTTC CAWSVRLESSYEQYF
TRBJ2-7 TRBV21-1 - - TGTGCCAGCAGCAACGGACAGGGGGCCAACGAGCAGTACTTC CASSNGQGANEQYF
TRBJ2-1 TRBV7-3 TRBD2 few TGTGCCAGCAGCTTTTCGAGGGGGACTAGCTCCTGGGTTCGGAGCTCCTACAATGAGCAGTTCTTC CASSFSRGTSSWVRSSYNEQFF